These T cell receptor beta chains were read from a single sample in a study of T cell repertoires in cytomegalovirus infection. Each CDR3 protein gets one entry after TCRdb re-called the reads with MiXCR. The table records about 740,000 distinct CDR3 sequences, 35% of them present only once. Sequences were obtained from PBMCs. The source of these receptors is a human donor in good health (CMV status not recorded). Some clones in this sample may be carry-over from other donors' samples. Each CDR3 is given with its conserved first and last residue. Each record gives: clone size, J gene, V gene, D gene, CDR3 protein, CDR3 DNA. D genes are given only for firm matches. For some rows the clone size is stated as once, few or many, or as a class when expanded; others skip it.

size: few
J: TRBJ2-7
V: TRBV28
D: TRBD2
CDR3: CASSAGLAINEQYF
DNA: TGTGCCAGCAGTGCGGGACTAGCGATCAACGAGCAGTACTTC

size: many
J: TRBJ1-5
V: TRBV4-1
D: .
CDR3: CASSLNPAGRGQPQHF
DNA: TGCGCCAGCAGCCTAAACCCAGCGGGGCGGGGGCAGCCCCAGCATTTT

size: .
J: TRBJ1-5
V: TRBV6-4
D: TRBD1
CDR3: CASGRQGSGLDQPQHF
DNA: TGTGCCAGCGGTAGACAGGGTTCGGGGCTCGATCAGCCCCAGCATTTT

size: few
J: TRBJ2-2
V: TRBV7-9
D: .
CDR3: CASSLVVGAAGELFF
DNA: TGTGCCAGCAGCTTAGTGGTAGGGGCGGCCGGGGAGCTGTTTTTT

size: few
J: TRBJ2-1
V: TRBV6-5
D: TRBD2
CDR3: CASSYLGTSGTYGDSYNEQFF
DNA: TGTGCCAGCAGTTACCTAGGTACTAGCGGAACCTACGGGGACTCCTACAATGAGCAGTTCTTC

size: many
J: TRBJ2-4
V: TRBV7-2
D: TRBD1
CDR3: CASSLAPYRGPKNIQYF
DNA: TGTGCCAGCAGCTTAGCCCCGTACAGGGGGCCCAAAAACATTCAGTACTTC

size: .
J: TRBJ2-7
V: TRBV20-1
D: TRBD1
CDR3: CSVTGVREQYF
DNA: TGCAGTGTGACAGGGGTCCGCGAGCAGTACTTC

size: .
J: TRBJ1-1
V: TRBV20-1
D: .
CDR3: CSARDIGNIMNTEAFF
DNA: TGCAGTGCTAGGGACATCGGCAACATCATGAACACTGAAGCTTTCTTT

size: few
J: TRBJ2-1
V: TRBV7-2
D: .
CDR3: CASSLNPGAGAYNEQFF
DNA: TGTGCCAGCAGCTTAAACCCGGGGGCAGGAGCCTACAATGAGCAGTTCTTC

size: .
J: TRBJ2-1
V: TRBV6-1
D: .
CDR3: CASSEHGSGYNEQFF
DNA: TGTGCCAGCAGTGAACACGGGAGCGGCTACAATGAGCAGTTCTTC

size: .
J: TRBJ2-1
V: TRBV6-1
D: .
CDR3: CATAGPRTDLNEQFF
DNA: TGTGCCACCGCCGGCCCTAGGACCGACCTCAATGAGCAGTTCTTC

size: .
J: TRBJ2-1
V: TRBV7-9
D: .
CDR3: CASSLSHSNNEQFF
DNA: TGTGCCAGCAGCTTATCGCACTCAAACAATGAGCAGTTCTTC

size: few
J: TRBJ2-7
V: TRBV28
D: .
CDR3: CASSARQVRLDYEQYF
DNA: TGTGCCAGCAGTGCAAGACAGGTGCGCCTAGATTACGAGCAGTACTTC

size: .
J: TRBJ1-1
V: TRBV12-3/TRBV12-4
D: .
CDR3: CASSSGKDRGTEAFF
DNA: TGTGCCAGCAGTTCCGGTAAGGACCGGGGCACTGAAGCTTTCTTT

size: many
J: TRBJ2-7
V: TRBV7-9
D: .
CDR3: CASSPLTSGVLGSYEQYF
DNA: TGTGCCAGCAGTCCCCTCACTTCGGGTGTCTTAGGCTCCTACGAGCAGTACTTC

size: .
J: TRBJ1-5
V: TRBV12-3/TRBV12-4
D: .
CDR3: CATSQGSNQPQHF
DNA: TGTGCCACCAGCCAGGGGAGCAATCAGCCCCAGCATTTT

size: many
J: TRBJ2-1
V: TRBV7-2
D: .
CDR3: CASSLVGLGGNEQFF
DNA: TGTGCCAGCAGCTTAGTGGGGTTAGGGGGCAATGAGCAGTTCTTC

size: .
J: TRBJ2-3
V: TRBV12-3/TRBV12-4
D: .
CDR3: CASTSLGLTDTQYF
DNA: TGTGCCAGCACTTCACTAGGCCTCACGGATACGCAGTATTTT

size: .
J: TRBJ1-5
V: TRBV27
D: .
CDR3: CASSANPYNQPQHF
DNA: TGTGCCAGTAGCGCGAATCCCTACAATCAGCCCCAGCATTTT

size: few
J: TRBJ2-5
V: TRBV7-2
D: .
CDR3: CASSPPSRRETQYF
DNA: TGTGCCAGCAGCCCCCCCTCGAGGCGGGAGACCCAGTACTTC

size: .
J: TRBJ2-2
V: TRBV7-9
D: TRBD1
CDR3: CASSLTGPYIGELFF
DNA: TGTGCCAGCAGCCTGACAGGGCCGTACATCGGGGAGCTGTTTTTT

size: .
J: TRBJ2-1
V: TRBV29-1
D: .
CDR3: CSVVRLANEQFF
DNA: TGCAGCGTTGTGCGGCTAGCCAATGAGCAGTTCTTC

size: few
J: TRBJ2-3
V: TRBV20-1
D: .
CDR3: CSARHRDFPYPDTQYF
DNA: TGCAGTGCTAGACACAGGGATTTCCCGTACCCAGATACGCAGTATTTT

size: .
J: TRBJ2-7
V: TRBV6-5
D: .
CDR3: CASSYYFGGAYEQYF
DNA: TGTGCCAGCAGTTACTATTTCGGGGGCGCGTACGAGCAGTACTTC

size: .
J: TRBJ2-2
V: TRBV6-1
D: TRBD2
CDR3: CASSATSGSIAGELFF
DNA: TGTGCCAGCAGTGCCACTAGCGGGAGTATCGCCGGGGAGCTGTTTTTT

size: many
J: TRBJ2-5
V: TRBV28
D: .
CDR3: CASSLPGELKTQYF
DNA: TGTGCCAGCAGTTTACCAGGGGAGTTGAAGACCCAGTACTTC

size: many
J: TRBJ2-1
V: TRBV7-2
D: .
CDR3: CASSLVFAPSTNEQFF
DNA: TGTGCCAGCAGCTTAGTATTCGCGCCCAGCACCAATGAGCAGTTCTTC

size: many
J: TRBJ2-3
V: TRBV4-1
D: TRBD2
CDR3: CASSQGLAGSTDTQYF
DNA: TGCGCCAGCAGCCAAGGGCTAGCGGGGAGCACAGATACGCAGTATTTT

size: .
J: TRBJ1-2
V: TRBV4-1
D: .
CDR3: CASSQDDVANYGYTF
DNA: TGCGCCAGCAGCCAAGATGACGTAGCTAACTATGGCTACACCTTC

size: .
J: TRBJ1-4
V: TRBV7-9
D: TRBD1
CDR3: CASSFRPTGTVGSINEKLFF
DNA: TGTGCCAGCAGTTTCCGGCCGACAGGGACAGTCGGTTCGATTAATGAAAAACTGTTTTTT

size: few
J: TRBJ2-1
V: TRBV7-9
D: .
CDR3: CASSPRLGLAHLSSYNEQFF
DNA: TGTGCCAGCAGCCCCCGTTTGGGGCTAGCCCACCTTAGCTCCTACAATGAGCAGTTCTTC

size: .
J: TRBJ2-7
V: TRBV12-3/TRBV12-4
D: TRBD2
CDR3: CASRTLAGGRSYEQYF
DNA: TGTGCCAGCAGGACCCTAGCGGGAGGGCGGTCCTACGAGCAGTACTTC

size: .
J: TRBJ1-6
V: TRBV7-2
D: .
CDR3: CASSLGRGYSPLHF
DNA: TGTGCCAGCAGCTTGGGCAGGGGCTATTCACCCCTCCACTTT

size: .
J: TRBJ2-3
V: TRBV6-6
D: .
CDR3: CASGYPRGTDTQYF
DNA: TGTGCCAGCGGCTACCCGCGTGGCACAGATACGCAGTATTTT

size: few
J: TRBJ1-2
V: TRBV25-1
D: .
CDR3: CASRQLDRSYTF
DNA: TGTGCCAGCAGACAATTGGACAGAAGCTACACCTTC

size: few
J: TRBJ1-4
V: TRBV19
D: .
CDR3: CASSDGGVTNEKLFF
DNA: TGTGCCAGTAGCGATGGCGGGGTAACTAATGAAAAACTGTTTTTT

size: .
J: TRBJ1-1
V: TRBV11-2
D: .
CDR3: CASSPSGYNTEAFF
DNA: TGTGCCAGCAGCCCTTCAGGATACAACACTGAAGCTTTCTTT

size: few
J: TRBJ1-6
V: TRBV7-9
D: .
CDR3: CASTQRGVSPLHF
DNA: TGTGCCAGCACCCAACGGGGAGTGTCACCCCTCCACTTT

size: many
J: TRBJ1-2
V: TRBV7-8
D: .
CDR3: CASSDVGLVEGIYGYTF
DNA: TGTGCCAGCAGCGACGTCGGTCTGGTGGAGGGAATTTATGGCTACACCTTC

size: once
J: TRBJ1-1
V: TRBV11-2
D: .
CDR3: CASSLFGATRLEAFF
DNA: TGTGCCAGCAGCTTATTCGGGGCGACTCGCCTTGAAGCTTTCTTT

size: .
J: TRBJ1-2
V: TRBV6-1
D: .
CDR3: CASSDMGGGRGYTF
DNA: TGTGCCAGCAGTGATATGGGGGGGGGCCGTGGCTACACCTTC

size: .
J: TRBJ2-5
V: TRBV24-1
D: TRBD1
CDR3: CATSDRGLETQYF
DNA: TGTGCCACCAGTGACAGGGGGTTGGAGACCCAGTACTTC

size: many
J: TRBJ2-1
V: TRBV7-2
D: .
CDR3: CASSLALGLLKNEQFF
DNA: TGTGCCAGCAGCTTAGCGCTAGGACTCTTGAAGAATGAGCAGTTCTTC

size: .
J: TRBJ2-7
V: TRBV19
D: TRBD1
CDR3: CASSGGPGQGGYEQYF
DNA: TGTGCCAGTAGTGGGGGGCCCGGACAGGGTGGATACGAGCAGTACTTC

size: .
J: TRBJ1-4
V: TRBV4-2
D: TRBD1
CDR3: CASSQPQGENEKLFF
DNA: TGTGCCAGCAGCCAACCACAGGGGGAGAATGAAAAACTGTTTTTT